The 29 T cell receptor beta chains given below trace back to one sample, sequenced in a study of shared clonotypes between healthy human individuals. Sequencing was performed with immunoSEQ multiplex PCR; in TCRdb, only in-frame clones are kept and a portion is missing. Among approximately 1,500,000 clones listed, roughly 96% were seen once. The sample comprised naive CD4+ T cells sorted from blood. Subset indicated: CD45RA+ positively selected. These receptors were collected from a young man in good health.

This clone was seen a single time. The rearrangement uses TRBV9 and TRBJ1-2; D is unclear. Trimming cost V 2 bases and J 2 bases, with 7 bases left between them. Per germline, CDR1 SGDLS and CDR2 YYNGEE. This CDR3 has 13 residues. The CDR3 sequence is CASSVQSNYGYTF. The CDR3 DNA is TGTGCCAGCAGCGTCCAGTCAAACTATGGCTACACCTTC.

This sequence joins TRBV7-9 and TRBJ1-1; D is undetermined. CDR1 and CDR2 (germline): SEHNR, FQNEAQ (reference sequence). Trimming stripped 6 bases from V and 1 base from J, with 15 bases between. The CDR3 is 15 amino acids. The CDR3 is CASSPKAVPNTEAFF. CDR3 DNA: TGTGCCAGCAGTCCTAAGGCAGTTCCGAACACTGAAGCTTTCTTT.

The V gene is TRBV28, the J gene TRBJ2-7; D possibly corresponds to TRBD2 (5 bases). The CDR3 length is 13 residues. The V gene lost 2 bases and the J gene lost 4 bases, with 9 bases spanning the gap. Germline V gene data show CDR1 as MDHEN and CDR2 as SYDVKM. CDR3 DNA sequence: TGTGCCAGCAGTTTACCTCGGGGATACGAGCAGTACTTC. Translation: CASSLPRGYEQYF.

This clone was counted once. Other DNA sequences in this sample translate to the same CDR3. The chain has TRBV19 and TRBJ1-5; D is unresolved. This CDR3 spans 14 amino acids. Germline V gene sequence: CDR1 LNHDA, CDR2 SQIVND (reference sequence). V was shortened by 1 base and J by 1 base, with 5 bases between the two germline ends. The CDR3 reads CASSIVGSNQPQHF. The CDR3 DNA sequence: TGTGCCAGTAGTATAGTCGGGAGCAATCAGCCCCAGCATTTT.

This rearrangement joins TRBV2 to TRBJ1-2; 7 bases fit TRBD1. The CDR3 extends over 14 amino acids. With V trimmed by 1 base and J by 8 bases, 7 bases remained unmatched. In germline, CDR1 is SNHLY, CDR2 FYNNEI. The CDR3 spells CASSEEQGYWGYTF. The CDR3 coding sequence is TGTGCCAGCAGTGAAGAACAGGGGTATTGGGGCTACACCTTC.

The chain recombines TRBV4-1 with TRBJ2-3; 8 bases align to TRBD2. Germline trimming cut 3 bases from V and 11 bases from J; bases unmatched to any gene: 16. Per germline, CDR1 MGHRA and CDR2 YSYEKL. This CDR3 region has 16 residues. The CDR3 region is CASSQYTGLEDRMQYF. The CDR3 coding sequence is TGCGCCAGCAGCCAGTACACGGGACTAGAGGACAGAATGCAGTATTTT.

DNA of the CDR3: TGTGCCAGCAGGAACAGGGGAGGAGAGACCTATGGCTACACCTTC. Amino acids: CASRNRGGETYGYTF. The genes are TRBV2 and TRBJ1-2; TRBD1 aligns across 7 bases. CDR1 and CDR2 from the germline V gene are SNHLY and FYNNEI. Trimming cost V 6 bases and J 4 bases; bases outside gene matches: 11. The CDR3 loop spans 15 amino acids.

V is TRBV30 and J is TRBJ2-3; a possible D gene is TRBD2 (5 bases). There are 13 residues in the CDR3. The V end was cut by 3 bases, the J end by 5 bases, with 12 bases between. Germline V gives CDR1 GTSNPN, CDR2 SVGIG (reference sequence). CDR3 nucleotides: TGTGCCTGGAGAAGGGTCCGGGGAGATACGCAGTATTTT. It is translated as CAWRRVRGDTQYF.

The chain combines TRBV9 with TRBJ2-5, with unresolved D. The assigned J gene may be wrong: the sequence end matches TRBJ2-7 better. In germline, CDR1 is SGDLS, CDR2 YYNGEE. The CDR3 is 14 amino acids. The CDR3: CASSRVGASYEQYF. Here the CDR3 DNA reads TGTGCCAGCAGCCGGGTTGGCGCGTCCTACGAGCAGTACTTC.

V is TRBV2 and J is TRBJ2-1; perhaps TRBD2 as D (6 bases). Deletions cut 4 bases from V and 9 bases from J, with 28 bases between. The CDR3 sequence is 18 residues long. From germline, CDR1 is SNHLY and CDR2 FYNNEI. CDR3 amino acids: CASSGGRLATQPPPEQFF. The CDR3 DNA follows: TGTGCCAGCAGTGGGGGTCGGCTAGCGACACAGCCCCCCCCTGAGCAGTTCTTC.

The chain links TRBV10-3 to TRBJ2-2, with D perhaps TRBD2 (6 bases). V lost 4 bases and J 7 bases, leaving 19 bases between the germline ends. The CDR3 consists of 16 residues. Germline V gene sequence: CDR1 ENHRY, CDR2 SYGVKD. The CDR3 spells CAISGMEGAFIGELFF. CDR3 nucleotide sequence: TGTGCCATCAGTGGGATGGAGGGAGCGTTCATCGGGGAGCTGTTTTTT.

In this sample, this clone turned up a few times. The chain is built from TRBV14 and TRBJ2-7; D is uncertain. This CDR3 has 13 residues. The V gene lost 5 bases and the J gene lost 7 bases, with 15 bases spanning the gap. CDR1 SGHDN and CDR2 FVKESK come from the germline V gene. Here the CDR3 reads CASSKRRAGEQYF. The CDR3 region has the DNA TGTGCCAGCAGCAAGCGAAGGGCCGGAGAGCAGTACTTC.

The rearrangement links TRBV28 to TRBJ2-3; D gene ambiguous. Germline loops: CDR1 MDHEN, CDR2 SYDVKM. Trimming shortened V by 7 bases and J by 6 bases, and 14 bases separated the two germline ends. The CDR3 extends over 13 amino acids. CDR3 amino acids: CASTTQIGDTQYF. CDR3 sequence (DNA): TGTGCCAGCACCACACAAATAGGGGATACGCAGTATTTT.

This clone is a singleton in its sample. The rearrangement uses TRBV6-1 and TRBJ2-1; TRBD2 matches 9 bases. The CDR3 spans 15 residues. Unmatched junction bases numbered 6, after V lost 1 base and J lost 8 bases. The germline V gene encodes CDR1 MNHNS and CDR2 SASEGT. The CDR3 loop reads CASSEGPSGIYEQFF. The CDR3 nucleotides read TGTGCCAGCAGTGAAGGCCCTAGCGGGATATATGAGCAGTTCTTC.

In DNA, the CDR3 is TGTGCCTGGAGTCGACTATTCCCCTACGAGCAGTACTTC. Protein: CAWSRLFPYEQYF. This chain links TRBV30 with TRBJ2-7; maybe TRBD2 (5 bases). The length of the CDR3 is 13 residues. V lost 2 bases and J lost 2, with 10 bases in between. The germline gives CDR1 GTSNPN, CDR2 SVGIG (reference sequence).

The chain joins TRBV6-1 to TRBJ2-7, with 10 bases lining up with TRBD1. This CDR3 contains 14 residues. V lost 5 bases and J lost 2; bases outside the gene matches: 3. CDR1 is MNHNS and CDR2 is SASEGT in the germline V gene. The CDR3 loop is CASSWTGGTYEQYF. CDR3 coding DNA: TGTGCCAGCAGTTGGACAGGGGGTACCTACGAGCAGTACTTC.

The chain is built from TRBV7-6 and TRBJ2-2; D is unresolved. This CDR3 region has 12 residues. The V and J ends lost 5 bases and 6 bases respectively, with 7 bases between them. Germline CDR1 SGHVS, CDR2 FNYEAQ. CDR3 amino acids: CASSLGAGELFF. The CDR3 DNA sequence: TGTGCCAGCAGCCTAGGAGCCGGGGAGCTGTTTTTT.

V usage is TRBV4-1 and J usage is TRBJ1-1; D uncertain. V lost 3 bases and J lost 1, with 12 bases in between. The CDR3 covers 15 residues. From germline, CDR1 is MGHRA and CDR2 YSYEKL. The CDR3 reads CASSQQVVGNTEAFF. The CDR3 nucleotides are TGCGCCAGCAGCCAGCAGGTAGTGGGGAACACTGAAGCTTTCTTT.

This CDR3 reads CASSYGLAGESVYEQFF. CDR3 DNA sequence: TGCGCCAGCAGTTATGGACTAGCGGGAGAATCAGTCTATGAGCAGTTCTTC. The chain couples TRBV5-1 to TRBJ2-1; 13 nucleotides line up with TRBD2. After removal of 5 bases from V and 8 bases from J, the junction contained 13 bases not matched to a gene. Germline loops: CDR1 SGHRS, CDR2 YFSETQ. The CDR3 is 17 amino acids.

The genes are TRBV28 and TRBJ2-7; TRBD1 is a possible D gene (6 bases). The CDR3 loop spans 16 amino acids. Trimming removed 7 bases from V and 0 bases from J, with 19 bases in between. The germline V gene has CDR1 MDHEN and CDR2 SYDVKM. The CDR3 sequence: CASTNQGRHNSYEQYF. CDR3 bases: TGTGCCAGCACCAACCAGGGGAGACATAACTCCTACGAGCAGTACTTC.

J is TRBJ2-3 and V is TRBV5-1; TRBD2 matches at 8 bases. This CDR3 region has 17 residues. Looked up from germline, CDR1 is SGHRS and CDR2 is YFSETQ. The V segment lost 2 bases and the J segment 5 bases; nucleotides outside the gene matches: 13. The CDR3: CASSFPRGAGVVDTQYF. The CDR3 nucleotides are TGCGCCAGCAGCTTCCCTCGGGGAGCGGGAGTGGTAGATACGCAGTATTTT.

The rearrangement uses TRBV6-5 and TRBJ2-2; 7 bases line up with TRBD1. Germline V CDR1 and CDR2: MNHEY, SVGAGI. The V and J ends lost 6 bases and 4 bases, in that order; junction bases with no gene match: 5. This CDR3 region has 14 residues. As DNA, the CDR3 is TGTGCCAGCAGCACAGGGGTAGGCACCGGGGAGCTGTTTTTT. It is translated as CASSTGVGTGELFF.

The rearrangement links TRBV6-6 to TRBJ2-1; the match to TRBD1 covers 9 bases. Losses at the gene ends were 0 bases for V and 8 bases for J; bases not matched to a gene: 5. Germline V CDR1 and CDR2: MNHNY, SVGAGI (reference sequence). The length of the CDR3 is 15 residues. DNA of the CDR3: TGTGCCAGCAGTTACTCCGGACAGGGGTTTGATGAGCAGTTCTTC. It codes for CASSYSGQGFDEQFF.

This clone was observed a single time. This chain uses TRBV10-3 with TRBJ2-7; D ambiguous. The length of the CDR3 is 15 residues. V was pared by 0 bases and J by 3 bases, with 12 bases between. Germline CDR1 and CDR2: ENHRY and SYGVKD. The CDR3 reads CAISESTSGDYEQYF. CDR3 nucleotides: TGTGCCATCAGTGAGTCGACTTCAGGTGACTACGAGCAGTACTTC.

The chain has TRBV27 and TRBJ1-5, with 10 bases aligning to TRBD1. The V and J ends lost 4 bases and 2 bases, in that order; junction bases with no gene match: 8. The CDR3 spans 17 residues. The germline V gene has CDR1 MNHEY and CDR2 SMNVEV (reference sequence). CDR3 loop: CASSSGQGWLGNQPQHF. The CDR3 region has the DNA TGTGCCAGCAGTTCGGGACAGGGGTGGCTTGGCAATCAGCCCCAGCATTTT.

V gene TRBV7-2 combines with J gene TRBJ2-1; TRBD2 matches at 9 bases. This CDR3 comprises 17 residues. The V segment lost 5 bases and the J segment 5 bases; nucleotides outside the gene matches: 13. Per germline, CDR1 SGHTA and CDR2 FQGNSA. This CDR3 is CASSPSGRPRIDNEQFF. The DNA for the CDR3 is TGTGCCAGCAGCCCCAGCGGGAGGCCCCGCATAGACAATGAGCAGTTCTTC.

The chain joins TRBV5-4 to TRBJ2-7, with D perhaps matching TRBD1 (6 bases). Germline V gene lookup returns CDR1 SGHNT and CDR2 YYREEE (reference sequence). V was trimmed by 3 bases and J by 2 bases, leaving 15 bases between them. CDR3 length: 15 amino acids. As DNA, the CDR3 is TGTGCCAGCAGCTCCGGGGCGGACAGCCCCTACGAGCAGTACTTC. Protein product: CASSSGADSPYEQYF. The full variable domain, with the rest looked up from reference TRBV5-4 and TRBJ2-7, is ETGVTQSPTHLIKTRGQQVTLRCSSQSGHNTVSWYQQALGQGPQFIFQYYREEENGRGNFPPRFSGLQFPNYSSELNVNALELDDSALYLCASSSGADSPYEQYFGPGTRLTVT.

The V gene is TRBV19, the J gene TRBJ1-5; tentative D call: TRBD1 (5 bases). The CDR3 contains 14 residues. In germline, CDR1 is LNHDA, CDR2 SQIVND (reference sequence). Trimming removed 5 bases from V and 3 bases from J, with 11 bases in between. CDR3 DNA sequence: TGTGCCAGTAGTTTCCTAGGGGACAATCAGCCCCAGCATTTT. It translates to CASSFLGDNQPQHF. The full variable domain, with the rest looked up from reference TRBV19 and TRBJ1-5, is DGGITQSPKYLFRKEGQNVTLSCEQNLNHDAMYWYRQDPGQGLRLIYYSQIVNDFQKGDIAEGYSVSREKKESFPLTVTSAQKNPTAFYLCASSFLGDNQPQHFGDGTRLSIL.

The chain employs TRBV7-2 and TRBJ1-2; TRBD1 aligns across 9 bases. The CDR3 consists of 14 residues. With V trimmed by 5 bases and J by 3 bases, 4 bases remained unmatched. In germline, CDR1 is SGHTA, CDR2 FQGNSA. CDR3: CASSHWTGDYGYTF. As DNA, the CDR3 is TGTGCCAGCAGCCATTGGACAGGGGACTATGGCTACACCTTC.